Described below is a single TCR beta chain sequence and its context. The data belong to a study of T cells in Graves' hyperthyroidism and ophthalmopathy. Amplification of TCR beta CDR3 regions was performed using RNA transcripts as template. The HTBI set primed first-round TCR CDR3 RT-PCR. Each CDR3 protein is one row after TCRdb ran MiXCR on the multiplex PCR reads. This table holds approximately 370,000 distinct CDR3 sequences, approximately 18% found once. Germline V CDR1 and CDR2: SGHAT, FQNNGV. The CDR3 spans 14 residues. V was cut by 6 bases and J by 8 bases, with 17 bases left in between. The TCR comes from a woman under 40 with Graves' hyperthyroidism that later progressed to Graves' ophthalmopathy. The genes are TRBV11-2 and TRBJ2-1; D tentatively reads TRBD1 or TRBD2 (5 bases each). Sequenced: blood. CDR3 nucleotide sequence: TGTGCCAGCAGAGTTAGGGAGTTGGGGGATGAGCAGTTCTTC. Its translation: CASRVRELGDEQFF.